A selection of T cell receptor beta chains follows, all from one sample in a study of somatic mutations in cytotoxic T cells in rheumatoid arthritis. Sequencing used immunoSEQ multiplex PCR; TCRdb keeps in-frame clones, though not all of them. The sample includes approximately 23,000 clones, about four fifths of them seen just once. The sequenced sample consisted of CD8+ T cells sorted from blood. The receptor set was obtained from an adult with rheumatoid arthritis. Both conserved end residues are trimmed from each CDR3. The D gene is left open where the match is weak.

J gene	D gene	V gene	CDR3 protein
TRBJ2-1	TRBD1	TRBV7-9	ASSVSGTGMGEQF
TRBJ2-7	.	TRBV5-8	ASSGLGEQY
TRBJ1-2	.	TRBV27	ASSPTGNYGYT
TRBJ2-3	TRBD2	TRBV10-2	ASRTSRGNTQY
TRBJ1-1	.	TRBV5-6	ASSGGTAGGTEAF
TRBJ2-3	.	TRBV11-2	ASSLGLPGGDTQY
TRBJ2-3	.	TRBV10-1	ASSEWLGDTQY
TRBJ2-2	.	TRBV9	ASSSHEPGELF
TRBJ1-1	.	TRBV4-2	ASSQGLGGTEAF
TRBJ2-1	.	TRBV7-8	ASSLVPLQSYNEQF
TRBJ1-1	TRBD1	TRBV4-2	ASSTGGRVLNTEAF
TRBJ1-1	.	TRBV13	ASSSDPPDRYTEAF
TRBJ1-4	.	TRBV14	ASSQSGSEKLF
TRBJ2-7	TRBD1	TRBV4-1	ASSGVYGTGAYEQY